Shown below are 8 T cell receptor beta chains from a single sample sequenced in a study of blood T cell repertoires in COVID-19. Data came from immunoSEQ multiplex PCR; TCRdb stores just in-frame clones and leaves some out. This sample yields 150,000 or so clones, of which approximately 86% are seen a single time; approximately 2.3% belongs to the top ten. Source material: peripheral blood. All receptors derive from a woman aged 70-85 years with acute or convalescent COVID-19.

Only one count was recorded for this clone. The CDR3 DNA follows: TGCGCCAGCAGCACTAACACAGATACGCAGTATTTT. It yields the protein CASSTNTDTQYF. This chain joins TRBV5-1 and TRBJ2-3; D gene unclear. The CDR3 runs 12 residues. V lost 4 bases to trimming and J lost 2 bases, with 5 bases between them. CDR1 and CDR2 from the germline V gene are SGHRS and YFSETQ.

This clone was seen a handful of times. The chain carries TRBV18 and TRBJ1-1; TRBD1 is a possible D gene (5 bases). The CDR3 spans 14 residues. The V and J ends lost 5 bases and 1 base respectively, with 11 bases between them. Per the germline V gene, CDR1 is KGHSH and CDR2 is LQKENI. CDR3: CASSGAAKNTEAFF. CDR3 sequence (DNA): TGTGCCAGCTCAGGGGCAGCGAAGAACACTGAAGCTTTCTTT.

The genes are TRBV7-2 and TRBJ2-2; D gene uncertain. Between the trimmed V and J ends, which lost 5 bases and 9 bases, there was a span of 13 bases. The CDR3 consists of 13 residues. Germline loops: CDR1 SGHTA, CDR2 FQGNSA. CDR3 loop: CASSILTGWELFF. The CDR3 coding sequence is TGTGCCAGCAGCATCCTGACCGGGTGGGAGCTGTTTTTT.

V and J are TRBV5-6 and TRBJ2-7, with a tentative D call TRBD2 (5 bases). CDR3 length: 14 amino acids. In germline, CDR1 is SGHDT, CDR2 YYEEEE. V lost 0 bases and J 5 bases, leaving 12 bases between the germline ends. In DNA, the CDR3 is TGTGCCAGCAGCTTGGAGGCGGGCTTCGACGAGCAGTACGTC. It encodes CASSLEAGFDEQYV.

This chain joins TRBV5-1 and TRBJ2-2; the match to TRBD2 covers 11 bases. CDR1 is SGHRS and CDR2 is YFSETQ in the germline V gene. J was trimmed by 5 bases and V by 1 base; bases with no gene match: 10. The CDR3 extends over 18 amino acids. CDR3 loop: CASSLSSSGGAPTGELFF. DNA for the CDR3: TGCGCCAGCAGCTTGTCGAGTAGCGGGGGGGCCCCGACCGGGGAGCTGTTTTTT. The entire variable domain, with the rest obtained from reference TRBV5-1 and TRBJ2-2, is as follows: KAGVTQTPRYLIKTRGQQVTLSCSPISGHRSVSWYQQTPGQGLQFLFEYFSETQRNKGNFPGRFSGRQFSNSRSEMNVSTLELGDSALYLCASSLSSSGGAPTGELFFGEGSRLTVL.

CDR3 residues: CASSQVDRRQVPLKRTNNTIYF. The CDR3 DNA sequence: TGTGCCAGCAGCCAAGTTGACCGGCGACAGGTCCCGCTCAAGAGGACAAACAACACCATATATTTT. The V call is TRBV3-1 (or the pseudogene TRBV3-2), the J call TRBJ1-3, with D possibly matching TRBD1 (6 bases). CDR3 size: 22 residues. Trimming pared 1 base from V and 7 bases from J, leaving 35 bases between. CDR1 LGHDT and CDR2 YNNKEL come from the germline V gene (reference sequence).

This chain links TRBV7-9 with TRBJ1-2; 7 bases map to TRBD1. CDR1 and CDR2 from the germline V gene are SEHNR and FQNEAQ (reference sequence). The CDR3 is made up of 13 amino acids. V trimming: 4 bases; J trimming: 6 bases; junction bases outside the gene matches: 5. The CDR3 loop reads CASSSTQGNGYTF. The DNA for the CDR3 is TGTGCCAGCAGCTCTACACAGGGGAATGGCTACACCTTC.

The chain uses TRBV2 and TRBJ1-6; TRBD1 is a possible D gene (5 bases). CDR3 length: 15 residues. V lost 11 bases to trimming and J lost 6 bases, with 20 bases between them. Looked up from germline, CDR1 is SNHLY and CDR2 is FYNNEI. The chain's CDR3 is CALGRKGLTNSPLHF. CDR3 nucleotides: TGTGCCCTTGGGAGGAAGGGGTTGACTAATTCACCCCTCCACTTT.